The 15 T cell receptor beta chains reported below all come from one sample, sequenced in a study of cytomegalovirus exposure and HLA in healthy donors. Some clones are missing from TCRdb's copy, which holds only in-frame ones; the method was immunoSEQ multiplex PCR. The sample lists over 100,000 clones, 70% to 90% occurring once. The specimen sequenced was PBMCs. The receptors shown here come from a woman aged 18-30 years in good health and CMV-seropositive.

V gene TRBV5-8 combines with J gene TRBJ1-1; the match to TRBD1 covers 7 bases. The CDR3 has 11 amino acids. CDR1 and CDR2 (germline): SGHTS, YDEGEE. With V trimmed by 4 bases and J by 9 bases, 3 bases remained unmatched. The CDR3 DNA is TGTGCCAGCAGCCCGGGACAGCAAGCTTTCTTT. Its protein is CASSPGQQAFF. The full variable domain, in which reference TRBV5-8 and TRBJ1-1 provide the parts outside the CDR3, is EAGVTQSPTHLIKTRGQQATLRCSPISGHTSVYWYQQALGLGLQFLLWYDEGEERNRGNFPPRFSGRQFPNYSSELNVNALELEDSALYLCASSPGQQAFFGQGTRLTVV.

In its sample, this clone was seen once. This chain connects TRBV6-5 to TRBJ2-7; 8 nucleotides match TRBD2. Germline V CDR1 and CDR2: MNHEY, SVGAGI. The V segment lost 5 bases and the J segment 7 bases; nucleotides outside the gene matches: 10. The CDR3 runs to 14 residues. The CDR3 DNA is TGTGCCAGCAGTGAAGGAGCGGGAGTGGAAGAGCAGTACTTC. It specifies CASSEGAGVEEQYF.

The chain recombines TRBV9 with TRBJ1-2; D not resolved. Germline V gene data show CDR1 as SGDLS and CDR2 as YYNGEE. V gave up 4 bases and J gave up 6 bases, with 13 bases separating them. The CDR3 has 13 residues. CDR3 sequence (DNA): TGTGCCAGCAGCCCTTACACGCCCGATGGCTACACCTTC. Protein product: CASSPYTPDGYTF.

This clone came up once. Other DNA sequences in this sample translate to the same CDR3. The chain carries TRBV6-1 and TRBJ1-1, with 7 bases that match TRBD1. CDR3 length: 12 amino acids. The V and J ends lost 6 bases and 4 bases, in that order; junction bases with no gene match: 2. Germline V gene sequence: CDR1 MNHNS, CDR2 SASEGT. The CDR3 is CASSRQGTEAFF. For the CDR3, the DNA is TGTGCCAGCAGCCGACAGGGCACTGAAGCTTTCTTT.

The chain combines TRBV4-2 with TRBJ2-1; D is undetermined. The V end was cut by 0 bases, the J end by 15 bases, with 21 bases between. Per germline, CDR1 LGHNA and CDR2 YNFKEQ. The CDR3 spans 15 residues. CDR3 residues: CASSQDRGLTLGWFF. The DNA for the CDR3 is TGTGCCAGCAGCCAAGACAGAGGTCTAACTCTCGGGTGGTTCTTC.

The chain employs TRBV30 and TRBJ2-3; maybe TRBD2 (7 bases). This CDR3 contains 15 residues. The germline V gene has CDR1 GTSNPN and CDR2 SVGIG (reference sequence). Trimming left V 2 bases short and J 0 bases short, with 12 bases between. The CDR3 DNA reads TGTGCCTGGAGTTGGGAGGGGGTCAGCACAGATACGCAGTATTTT. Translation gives CAWSWEGVSTDTQYF.

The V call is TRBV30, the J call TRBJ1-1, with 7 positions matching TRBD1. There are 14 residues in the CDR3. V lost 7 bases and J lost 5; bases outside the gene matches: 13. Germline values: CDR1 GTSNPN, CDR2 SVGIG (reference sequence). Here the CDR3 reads CASDKQGRRTEAFF. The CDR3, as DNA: TGTGCCTCGGACAAACAGGGGAGGAGAACTGAAGCTTTCTTT.

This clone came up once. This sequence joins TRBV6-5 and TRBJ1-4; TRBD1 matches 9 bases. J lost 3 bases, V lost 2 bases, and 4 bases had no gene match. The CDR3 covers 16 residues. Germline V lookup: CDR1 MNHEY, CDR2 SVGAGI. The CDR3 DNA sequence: TGTGCCAGCAGTTACAACAGGGGGCTTGCTAATGAAAAACTGTTTTTT. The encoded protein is CASSYNRGLANEKLFF.

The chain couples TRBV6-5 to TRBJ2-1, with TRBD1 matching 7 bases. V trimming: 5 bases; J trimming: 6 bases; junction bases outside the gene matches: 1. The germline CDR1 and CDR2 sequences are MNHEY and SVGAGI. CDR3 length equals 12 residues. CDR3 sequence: CASSDRVNEQFF. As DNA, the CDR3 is TGTGCCAGCAGTGACAGGGTCAATGAGCAGTTCTTC.

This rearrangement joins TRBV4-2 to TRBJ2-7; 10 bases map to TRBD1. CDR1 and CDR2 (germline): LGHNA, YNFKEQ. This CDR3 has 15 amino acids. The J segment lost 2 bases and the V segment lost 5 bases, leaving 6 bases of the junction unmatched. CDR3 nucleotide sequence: TGTGCCAGCAGCGCCCGACAGGGGGCCGCCTACGAGCAGTACTTC. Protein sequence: CASSARQGAAYEQYF.

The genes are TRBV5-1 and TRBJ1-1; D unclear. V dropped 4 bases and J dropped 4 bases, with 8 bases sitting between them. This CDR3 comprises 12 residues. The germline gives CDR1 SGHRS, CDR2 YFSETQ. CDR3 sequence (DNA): TGCGCCAGCAGCCTACAGAGCACTGAAGCTTTCTTT. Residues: CASSLQSTEAFF.

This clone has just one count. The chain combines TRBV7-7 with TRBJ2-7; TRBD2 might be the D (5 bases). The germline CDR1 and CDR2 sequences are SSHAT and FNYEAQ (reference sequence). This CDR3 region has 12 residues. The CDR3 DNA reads TGTGCTAGCTTCCGGGGTTTGTACGAGCAGTACTTC. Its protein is CASFRGLYEQYF.

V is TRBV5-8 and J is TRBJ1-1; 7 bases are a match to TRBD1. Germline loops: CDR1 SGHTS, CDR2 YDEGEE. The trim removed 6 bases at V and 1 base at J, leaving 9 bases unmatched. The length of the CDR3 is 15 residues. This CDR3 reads CASTFSKGANTEAFF. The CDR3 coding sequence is TGTGCCAGCACTTTTAGTAAGGGGGCGAACACTGAAGCTTTCTTT. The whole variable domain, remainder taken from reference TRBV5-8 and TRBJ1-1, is EAGVTQSPTHLIKTRGQQATLRCSPISGHTSVYWYQQALGLGLQFLLWYDEGEERNRGNFPPRFSGRQFPNYSSELNVNALELEDSALYLCASTFSKGANTEAFFGQGTRLTVV.

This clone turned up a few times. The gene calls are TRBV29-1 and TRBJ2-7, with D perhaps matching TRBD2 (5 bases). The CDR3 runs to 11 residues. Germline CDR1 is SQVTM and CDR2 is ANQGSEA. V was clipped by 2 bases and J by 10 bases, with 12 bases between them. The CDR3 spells CSVEKAEAQYF. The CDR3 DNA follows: TGCAGCGTTGAAAAGGCGGAGGCCCAGTACTTC.

CDR3 region: CASSTGTEPYNSPLHF. CDR3 sequence (DNA): TGTGCCAGCAGTACCGGGACAGAGCCTTATAATTCACCCCTCCACTTT. The chain combines TRBV2 with TRBJ1-6; 7 bases match TRBD1. CDR1 is SNHLY, CDR2 FYNNEI, per germline. This CDR3 is 16 amino acids long. J was trimmed by 4 bases and V by 5 bases; bases with no gene match: 8.